The clone carrying this TCR beta chain was found many times. The sample comes from a study of T-cell reconstitution after alpha-beta-depleted transplantation in children. V was pared by 1 base and J by 3 bases, with 4 bases of the junction left unmatched. CDR1 and CDR2 from the germline V gene are SGDLS and YYNGEE. The CDR3 spans 15 residues. The authors prepared the TCRbeta library with unique molecular identifiers. TCRdb ran MiXCR on the PCR reads and lists one entry per CDR3 protein. This sample has about 100,000 distinct CDR3 sequences, with approximately 6% found just once. The TCR originated in a female patient between 2 and 15 years old who had a stem cell transplant for Fanconi anemia, so the T cells may come from the graft donor. Sequenced here: PBMCs, mostly from graft donor cells, sampled 60 days after TCRalphabeta/CD19-depleted stem cell transplant. The chain couples TRBV9 to TRBJ2-3; 8 bases line up with TRBD1. The CDR3 DNA reads as TGTGCCAGCAGCGTACAGGGGGCTATGACAGATACGCAGTATTTT. This translates into CASSVQGAMTDTQYF. Full variable domain (outside the CDR3, taken from reference TRBV9 and TRBJ2-3): DSGVTQTPKHLITATGQRVTLRCSPRSGDLSVYWYQQSLDQGLQFLIQYYNGEERAKGNILERFSAQQFPDLHSELNLSSLELGDSALYFCASSVQGAMTDTQYFGPGTRLTVL.